Following are 10 T cell receptor beta chains from one sample sequenced in a study of blood T cell repertoires in COVID-19. Clones were sequenced by immunoSEQ multiplex PCR, and TCRdb holds only the in-frame ones, with some missing. In the table there are 250,000 or so clones, roughly 85% of which are singletons. The material sequenced was peripheral blood. These receptor sequences come from a woman between 18 and 30 years old with acute or convalescent COVID-19.

V and J are TRBV28 and TRBJ2-7, with 7 bases lining up with TRBD1. Germline values: CDR1 MDHEN, CDR2 SYDVKM. V was clipped by 6 bases and J by 3 bases; unmatched bases: 8. This CDR3 is 14 amino acids long. The CDR3: CASRFPGTVYEQYF. CDR3 nucleotide sequence: TGTGCCAGCAGGTTCCCCGGGACAGTCTACGAGCAGTACTTC.

This rearrangement joins TRBV19 to TRBJ1-2; 8 bases are shared with TRBD1. Losses at the gene ends were 3 bases for V and 5 bases for J; bases not matched to a gene: 5. This CDR3 contains 14 residues. Germline CDR1 LNHDA, CDR2 SQIVND (reference sequence). CDR3 bases: TGTGCCAGTAGTATCTTAGGACAGGGATATGGCTACACCTTC. This translates into CASSILGQGYGYTF.

This clone came up once. The chain links TRBV5-4 to TRBJ2-2, with TRBD2 identical over 7 bases. This CDR3 contains 15 residues. The ends lost 4 bases at V and 1 base at J; junction bases unmatched: 4. Germline-derived CDR1 and CDR2 are SGHNT and YYREEE (reference sequence). The CDR3 here is CASSRTGGNTGELFF. Written as DNA, the CDR3 is TGTGCCAGCAGCCGCACGGGAGGGAACACCGGGGAGCTGTTTTTT.

This chain connects TRBV5-1 to TRBJ1-4, with 12 bases identical to TRBD1. J lost 8 bases, V lost 5 bases, and 4 bases had no gene match. Germline V gene sequence: CDR1 SGHRS, CDR2 YFSETQ. CDR3 length equals 14 residues. CDR3 bases: TGCGCCAGCAGACCCGGGACAGGGGGCGAAAAACTGTTTTTT. Its protein product is CASRPGTGGEKLFF.

The chain joins TRBV18 to TRBJ2-7; 7 bases line up with TRBD2. CDR1 is KGHSH, CDR2 LQKENI, per germline. The ends lost 4 bases at V and 1 base at J; junction bases unmatched: 13. The CDR3 totals 17 residues. CDR3 region: CASSLKPRGVTSYEQYF. CDR3 in DNA: TGTGCCAGCTCACTAAAACCCCGGGGGGTGACGTCCTACGAGCAGTACTTC.

The chain uses TRBV10-3 and TRBJ2-2; 8 bases align to TRBD1. CDR1 is ENHRY, CDR2 SYGVKD, per germline. After removal of 1 base from V and 2 bases from J, the junction contained 6 bases not matched to a gene. The CDR3 has 17 residues. Written as DNA, the CDR3 is TGTGCCATCAGTGAGTTCCTTACAGGGGGAAACACCGGGGAGCTGTTTTTT. Amino acids: CAISEFLTGGNTGELFF.

This rearrangement joins TRBV18 to TRBJ1-1, with 7 bases lining up with TRBD1. With 6 bases clipped from V and 0 bases from J, the junction kept 4 bases outside the gene matches. The CDR3 is 14 amino acids. CDR1 is KGHSH and CDR2 is LQKENI in the germline V gene. The CDR3 loop is CASSRDSMNTEAFF. The CDR3 nucleotides are TGTGCCAGCTCGAGGGACAGTATGAACACTGAAGCTTTCTTT.

This sequence joins TRBV7-9 and TRBJ2-5; TRBD2 might be the D (5 bases). Germline V gene sequence: CDR1 SEHNR, CDR2 FQNEAQ (reference sequence). Between the trimmed V and J ends, which lost 8 bases and 1 base, there was a span of 11 bases. This CDR3 contains 13 residues. CDR3 DNA sequence: TGTGCCAGCCAGAGGGATGTCCAAGAGACCCAGTACTTC. Translation gives CASQRDVQETQYF.

J is TRBJ1-5 and V is TRBV20-1; D possibly corresponds to TRBD1 (6 bases). V was clipped by 3 bases and J by 4 bases, with 10 bases between them. The CDR3 extends over 13 amino acids. CDR1 and CDR2 from the germline V gene are DFQATT and SNEGSKA (reference sequence). The CDR3 nucleotides are TGCAGTGCTAGTGGGGGCATAAATCAGCCCCAGCATTTT. This translates into CSASGGINQPQHF.

V usage is TRBV29-1 and J usage is TRBJ2-7, with TRBD1 matching 10 bases. Germline loops: CDR1 SQVTM, CDR2 ANQGSEA. Trimming cost V 7 bases and J 3 bases; bases outside gene matches: 12. The CDR3 consists of 15 residues. CDR3: CSARAGTGDFYEQYF. The CDR3 DNA reads as TGCAGCGCTCGGGCCGGGACAGGGGATTTCTACGAGCAGTACTTC.